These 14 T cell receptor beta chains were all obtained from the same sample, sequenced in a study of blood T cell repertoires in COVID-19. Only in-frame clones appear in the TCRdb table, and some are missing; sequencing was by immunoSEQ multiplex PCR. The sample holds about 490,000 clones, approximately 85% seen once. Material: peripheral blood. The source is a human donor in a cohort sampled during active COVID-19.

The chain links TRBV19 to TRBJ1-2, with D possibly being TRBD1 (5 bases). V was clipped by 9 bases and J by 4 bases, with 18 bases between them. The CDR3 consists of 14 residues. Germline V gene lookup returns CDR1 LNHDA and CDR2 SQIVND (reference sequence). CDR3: CASAPGPGGYGYTF. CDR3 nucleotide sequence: TGTGCCAGCGCGCCGGGACCGGGGGGCTATGGCTACACCTTC.

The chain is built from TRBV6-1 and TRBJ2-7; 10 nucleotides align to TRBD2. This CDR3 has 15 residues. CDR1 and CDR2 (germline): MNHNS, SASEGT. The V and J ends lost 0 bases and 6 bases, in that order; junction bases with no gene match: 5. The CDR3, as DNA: TGTGCCAGCAGTGAAGCGTCTCTAGCGGGAGCCGAGCAGTACTTC. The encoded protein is CASSEASLAGAEQYF.

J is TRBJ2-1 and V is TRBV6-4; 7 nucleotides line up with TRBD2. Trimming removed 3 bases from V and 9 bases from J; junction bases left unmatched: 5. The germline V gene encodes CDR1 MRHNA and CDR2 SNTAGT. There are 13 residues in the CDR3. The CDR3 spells CASSEKGGAEQFF. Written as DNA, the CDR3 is TGTGCCAGCAGTGAGAAGGGAGGGGCTGAGCAGTTCTTC.

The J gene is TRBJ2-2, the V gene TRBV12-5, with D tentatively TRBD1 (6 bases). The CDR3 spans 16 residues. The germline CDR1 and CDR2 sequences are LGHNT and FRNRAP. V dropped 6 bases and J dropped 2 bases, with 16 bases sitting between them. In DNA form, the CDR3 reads TGTGCTAGTGGGCTCCACCAGGGGCTAAACACCGGGGAGCTGTTTTTT. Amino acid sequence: CASGLHQGLNTGELFF.

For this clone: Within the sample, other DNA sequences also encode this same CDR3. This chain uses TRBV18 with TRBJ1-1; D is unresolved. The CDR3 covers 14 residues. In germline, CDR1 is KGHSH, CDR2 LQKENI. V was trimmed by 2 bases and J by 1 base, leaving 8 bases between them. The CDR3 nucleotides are TGTGCCAGCTCACCATCCCAGGCGAACACTGAAGCTTTCTTT. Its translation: CASSPSQANTEAFF.

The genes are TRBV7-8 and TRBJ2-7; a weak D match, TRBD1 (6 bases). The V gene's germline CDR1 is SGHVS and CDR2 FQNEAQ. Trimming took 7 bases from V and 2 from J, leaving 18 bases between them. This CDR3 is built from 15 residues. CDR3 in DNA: TGTGCCAGCATATTCATGGCAGGGGACCCCTACGAGCAGTACTTC. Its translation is CASIFMAGDPYEQYF.

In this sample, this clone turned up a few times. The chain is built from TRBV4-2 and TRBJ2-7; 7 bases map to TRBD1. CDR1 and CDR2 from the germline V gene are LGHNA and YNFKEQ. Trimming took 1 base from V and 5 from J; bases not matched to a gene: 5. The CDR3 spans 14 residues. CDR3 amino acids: CASSQGAGGDEQYF. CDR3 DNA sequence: TGTGCCAGCAGCCAAGGGGCAGGGGGTGACGAGCAGTACTTC.

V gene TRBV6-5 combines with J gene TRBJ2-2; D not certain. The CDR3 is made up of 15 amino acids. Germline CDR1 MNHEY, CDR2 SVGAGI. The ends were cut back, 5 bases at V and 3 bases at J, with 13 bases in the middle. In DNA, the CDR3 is TGTGCCAGCAGTCCTGAGGCGGTTTACACCGGGGAGCTGTTTTTT. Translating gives CASSPEAVYTGELFF.

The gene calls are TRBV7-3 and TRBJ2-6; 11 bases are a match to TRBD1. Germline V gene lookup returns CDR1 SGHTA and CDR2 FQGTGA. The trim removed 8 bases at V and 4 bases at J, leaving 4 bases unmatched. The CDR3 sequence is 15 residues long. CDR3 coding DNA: TGTGCCAGCCGGACAGGGGGCGCCGGGGCCAACGTCCTGACTTTC. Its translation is CASRTGGAGANVLTF.

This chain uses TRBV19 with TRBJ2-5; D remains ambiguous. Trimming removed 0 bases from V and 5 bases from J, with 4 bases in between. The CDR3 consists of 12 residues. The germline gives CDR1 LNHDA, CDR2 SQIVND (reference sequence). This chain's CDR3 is CASSIDSETQYF. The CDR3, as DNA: TGTGCCAGTAGTATAGATTCGGAGACCCAGTACTTC.

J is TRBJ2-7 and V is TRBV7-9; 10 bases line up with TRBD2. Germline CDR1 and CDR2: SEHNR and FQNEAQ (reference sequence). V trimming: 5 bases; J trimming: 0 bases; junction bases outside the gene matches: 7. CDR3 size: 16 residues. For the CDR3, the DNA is TGTGCCAGCAGCGGGCCGGCTAGCGGGAGCTCCTACGAGCAGTACTTC. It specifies CASSGPASGSSYEQYF.

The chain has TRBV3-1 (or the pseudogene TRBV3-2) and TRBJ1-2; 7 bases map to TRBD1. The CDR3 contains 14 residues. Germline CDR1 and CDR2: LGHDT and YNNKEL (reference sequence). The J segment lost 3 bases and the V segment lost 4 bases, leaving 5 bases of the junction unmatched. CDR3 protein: CASSPGGPDYGYTF. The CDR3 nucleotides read TGTGCCAGCAGCCCAGGGGGTCCCGACTATGGCTACACCTTC.

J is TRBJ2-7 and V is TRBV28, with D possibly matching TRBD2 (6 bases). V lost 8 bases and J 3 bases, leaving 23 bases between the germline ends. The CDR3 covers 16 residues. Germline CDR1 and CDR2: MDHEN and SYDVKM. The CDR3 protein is CASQAPASVTLYEQYF. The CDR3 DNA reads TGTGCCAGCCAAGCCCCCGCTAGCGTGACACTCTACGAGCAGTACTTC.

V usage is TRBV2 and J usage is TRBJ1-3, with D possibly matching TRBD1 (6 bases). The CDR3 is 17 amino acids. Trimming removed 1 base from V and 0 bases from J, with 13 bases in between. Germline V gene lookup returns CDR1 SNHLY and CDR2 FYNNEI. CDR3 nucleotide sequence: TGTGCCAGCAGTGAAGGGGCAGGGGCCTTCTCTGGAAACACCATATATTTT. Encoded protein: CASSEGAGAFSGNTIYF.